One sample yielded the 29 T cell receptor beta chains listed below, sequenced in a study of OX40 agonist ivuxolimab in advanced cancers. TCRdb's table, derived via immunoSEQ multiplex PCR, lists solely in-frame clones and lacks some. The profile shows roughly 70,000 clones, roughly 80% of them singletons. The source was CD4+ or CD8+ T cells sorted from blood, collected in a trial of the OX40 agonist ivuxolimab. These receptors came from an adult with an advanced solid tumor such as melanoma, head and neck, liver or kidney cancer.

The V and J genes are TRBV18 and TRBJ2-7, with TRBD2 as a possible D gene (6 bases). V was clipped by 2 bases and J by 2 bases, with 10 bases between them. The CDR3 consists of 14 residues. From germline, CDR1 is KGHSH and CDR2 LQKENI. In DNA form, the CDR3 reads TGTGCCAGCTCACCATTAGCGGATGCCTACGAGCAGTACTTC. Protein sequence: CASSPLADAYEQYF. The entire variable domain, with the rest obtained from reference TRBV18 and TRBJ2-7, is as follows: NAGVMQNPRHLVRRRGQEARLRCSPMKGHSHVYWYRQLPEEGLKFMVYLQKENIIDESGMPKERFSAEFPKEGPSILRIQQVVRGDSAAYFCASSPLADAYEQYFGPGTRLTVT.

CDR3 loop: CASSVVDGPGNTIYF. CDR3 coding DNA: TGTGCCAGCAGCGTAGTTGACGGACCTGGAAACACCATATATTTT. The chain recombines TRBV9 with TRBJ1-3; D unresolved. The germline V gene encodes CDR1 SGDLS and CDR2 YYNGEE. This CDR3 comprises 15 residues. V was cut by 0 bases and J by 2 bases, with 9 bases left in between.

This clone is labeled as medium-sized. This rearrangement joins TRBV14 to TRBJ1-1; no definite D call. V gave up 1 base and J gave up 0 bases, with 15 bases separating them. CDR1 and CDR2 from the germline V gene are SGHDN and FVKESK. The CDR3 spans 17 residues. The CDR3 DNA sequence: TGTGCCAGCAGCCAAGTCAACCGGCGAAACATGAACACTGAAGCTTTCTTT. This translates into CASSQVNRRNMNTEAFF.

This chain links TRBV7-6 with TRBJ2-1; D perhaps matches TRBD1 (6 bases). Germline V gene lookup returns CDR1 SGHVS and CDR2 FNYEAQ. CDR3 size: 13 residues. Trimming took 8 bases from V and 9 from J, leaving 17 bases between them. The CDR3 DNA follows: TGTGCCAGCTCGTACAGGGAGATGGGTGAGCAGTTCTTC. Encoded protein: CASSYREMGEQFF.

The gene calls are TRBV12-5 and TRBJ2-3; D perhaps matches TRBD1 (6 bases). Germline CDR1 LGHNT, CDR2 FRNRAP. The length of the CDR3 is 16 residues. V lost 5 bases to trimming and J lost 1 base, with 16 bases between them. The DNA for the CDR3 is TGTGCTAGTGGTCTAACCGTATCAGGGGGCACAGATACGCAGTATTTT. Translation: CASGLTVSGGTDTQYF.

The chain links TRBV29-1 to TRBJ2-6; weak D call: TRBD1 (6 bases). There are 14 residues in the CDR3. The germline gives CDR1 SQVTM, CDR2 ANQGSEA. Trimming took off 4 bases at V and 3 bases at J, with 10 bases between the two ends. CDR3 protein: CSVGGGVGANVLTF. Written as DNA, the CDR3 is TGCAGCGTTGGTGGGGGCGTTGGGGCCAACGTCCTGACTTTC.

J is TRBJ1-4 and V is TRBV6-1, with 7 bases identical to TRBD1. After removal of 5 bases from V and 5 bases from J, the junction contained 5 bases not matched to a gene. This CDR3 comprises 14 residues. Germline CDR1 is MNHNS and CDR2 is SASEGT. The DNA of the CDR3 is TGTGCCAGCAGTCGGGACAGCCTGAATGAAAAACTGTTTTTT. It is translated as CASSRDSLNEKLFF.

This chain joins TRBV7-6 and TRBJ1-1, with D possibly TRBD1 on 6 matching bases. V lost 3 bases and J 1 base, leaving 15 bases between the germline ends. The germline V gene has CDR1 SGHVS and CDR2 FNYEAQ. This CDR3 is 16 amino acids long. The CDR3 region is CASSLGVRGSNTEAFF. CDR3 in DNA: TGTGCCAGCAGCTTGGGAGTCAGGGGATCGAACACTGAAGCTTTCTTT.

This clone was observed a few times. The chain links TRBV6-5 to TRBJ1-5; TRBD1 agrees at 11 bases. V was clipped by 5 bases and J by 7 bases; unmatched bases: 7. Germline V gene lookup returns CDR1 MNHEY and CDR2 SVGAGI. This CDR3 comprises 15 residues. DNA of the CDR3: TGTGCCAGCAGTCAGGGACAGGGGGTCCGGCAGCCCCAGCATTTT. It translates to CASSQGQGVRQPQHF.

V and J are TRBV27 and TRBJ2-5, with D maybe TRBD2 (7 bases). The germline CDR1 and CDR2 sequences are MNHEY and SMNVEV (reference sequence). This CDR3 comprises 15 residues. With 3 bases removed from V and 4 bases from J, the gap between germline ends came to 15 bases. The DNA of the CDR3 is TGTGCCAGCAGTTTTCTCAGGGGAGGGGGAGAGACCCAGTACTTC. Its protein is CASSFLRGGGETQYF.

The chain combines TRBV11-3 with TRBJ2-7; D unresolved. The V end was cut by 1 base, the J end by 4 bases, with 26 bases between. This CDR3 comprises 19 residues. Germline V gene sequence: CDR1 SGHNT, CDR2 YENEEA. This CDR3 is CASSLGPRPDPKKFYEQYF. Here the CDR3 DNA reads TGTGCCAGCAGCTTAGGCCCTCGGCCAGATCCCAAGAAATTTTACGAGCAGTACTTC.

J is TRBJ1-5 and V is TRBV7-2, with D possibly being TRBD1 (6 bases). The germline CDR1 and CDR2 sequences are SGHTA and FQGNSA. V was trimmed by 4 bases and J by 3 bases, leaving 13 bases between them. This CDR3 contains 15 residues. This CDR3 is CASSSQTGYNQPQHF. The CDR3 DNA reads as TGTGCCAGCAGCTCTCAGACAGGCTACAATCAGCCCCAGCATTTT.

This rearrangement joins TRBV5-1 to TRBJ2-2; no definite D call. This CDR3 spans 15 amino acids. Trimming removed 0 bases from V and 6 bases from J, with 12 bases in between. Germline assignment: CDR1 SGHRS and CDR2 YFSETQ. This CDR3 is CASSLGQSGSGELFF. CDR3 bases: TGCGCCAGCAGCTTGGGTCAGAGTGGGTCCGGGGAGCTGTTTTTT.

The rearrangement joins TRBV11-3 to TRBJ2-3, with D tentatively TRBD2 (6 bases). This CDR3 has 15 amino acids. Germline V gene sequence: CDR1 SGHNT, CDR2 YENEEA. Between the trimmed V and J ends, which lost 5 bases and 7 bases, there was a span of 19 bases. CDR3 region: CASSPGGSGRNTQYF. In nucleotides, the CDR3 is TGTGCCAGCAGCCCCGGAGGTAGCGGAAGAAATACGCAGTATTTT.

V and J are TRBV27 and TRBJ2-3; 9 nucleotides align to TRBD1. CDR1 is MNHEY and CDR2 is SMNVEV in the germline V gene (reference sequence). CDR3 length: 14 residues. V dropped 6 bases and J dropped 2; count of bases not matched to a gene: 3. The CDR3 loop reads CASRGQGYTDTQYF. The CDR3 bases are TGTGCCAGCAGGGGACAGGGATACACAGATACGCAGTATTTT.

The CDR3 loop is CASSRANYGYTF. In nucleotides, the CDR3 is TGTGCCAGCAGTCGGGCTAACTATGGCTACACCTTC. The V gene is TRBV27, the J gene TRBJ1-2; D is unclear. V was shortened by 5 bases and J by 0 bases, with 4 bases between the two germline ends. Per germline, CDR1 MNHEY and CDR2 SMNVEV (reference sequence). The CDR3 extends over 12 amino acids.

The rearrangement joins TRBV28 to TRBJ1-1; D gene unclear. This CDR3 has 16 residues. Per germline, CDR1 MDHEN and CDR2 SYDVKM. V shed 7 bases and J shed 4 bases, with 22 bases lying between them. The CDR3, as DNA: TGTGCCAGCAATACCCCTGGGCGGGCCCGGGGCACTGAAGCTTTCTTT. This gives the protein CASNTPGRARGTEAFF.

The chain is built from TRBV30 and TRBJ1-5, with no clear D. Per germline, CDR1 GTSNPN and CDR2 SVGIG (reference sequence). Trimming left V 0 bases short and J 3 bases short, with 6 bases between. CDR3 length: 13 residues. DNA for the CDR3: TGTGCCTGGAGTGTAGACCTCAATCAGCCCCAGCATTTT. As protein: CAWSVDLNQPQHF.

The chain links TRBV5-1 to TRBJ2-7; a possible D gene is TRBD2 (6 bases). Germline V CDR1 and CDR2: SGHRS, YFSETQ. Trimming removed 1 base at V and 0 bases at J, with 8 bases between. CDR3 length: 14 amino acids. Here the CDR3 reads CASSLRDFSYEQYF. CDR3 coding DNA: TGCGCCAGCAGCTTGCGGGACTTCTCCTACGAGCAGTACTTC.

The genes are TRBV27 and TRBJ2-7; D may be TRBD2 (5 bases). The CDR3 contains 13 residues. Germline CDR1 MNHEY, CDR2 SMNVEV (reference sequence). Trimming left V 4 bases short and J 4 bases short, with 11 bases between. CDR3 nucleotides: TGTGCCAGCAGTTCCCGAACGGGGTACGAGCAGTACTTC. Amino acids: CASSSRTGYEQYF.

The V call is TRBV5-4, the J call TRBJ2-1; 7 bases match TRBD1. With V trimmed by 2 bases and J by 6 bases, 8 bases remained unmatched. This CDR3 is built from 15 residues. Looked up from germline, CDR1 is SGHNT and CDR2 is YYREEE (reference sequence). CDR3: CASSLLDRASNEQFF. For the CDR3, the DNA is TGTGCCAGCAGCTTACTAGACAGGGCTTCCAATGAGCAGTTCTTC.

This chain links TRBV6-1 with TRBJ2-7; the D is unclear. The germline V and J ends were trimmed by 6 bases and 4 bases, with 7 bases remaining between them. The CDR3 length is 11 residues. CDR1 and CDR2 (germline): MNHNS, SASEGT. The CDR3 protein is CASSRLYEQYF. DNA for the CDR3: TGTGCCAGCAGCCGGCTATACGAGCAGTACTTC.

This clone was counted a single time. DNA of the CDR3: TGTGCCAGCAGTGCAGGGGTAAGTCAGCCCCAGCATTTT. Translated: CASSAGVSQPQHF. The rearrangement uses TRBV6-1 and TRBJ1-5, with a tentative D call TRBD1 (6 bases). Germline CDR1 and CDR2: MNHNS and SASEGT. V was cut by 4 bases and J by 6 bases, with 10 bases left in between. The CDR3 contains 13 residues.

The CDR3 region has the DNA TGTGCCAGCAGCTTAGAACAAGGGTCTGGGGCCAACGTCCTGACTTTC. Translation: CASSLEQGSGANVLTF. The gene calls are TRBV7-6 and TRBJ2-6, with D unresolved. Germline values: CDR1 SGHVS, CDR2 FNYEAQ. The CDR3 runs 16 residues. Trimming left V 1 base short and J 1 base short, with 8 bases between.

This rearrangement joins TRBV7-3 to TRBJ2-6; D might be TRBD2 (5 bases). V was shortened by 1 base and J by 0 bases, with 28 bases between the two germline ends. Germline V lookup: CDR1 SGHTA, CDR2 FQGTGA. There are 23 residues in the CDR3. The CDR3 coding sequence is TGTGCCAGCAGCTTAAACTTGGGTCTAGCACACAAGGGCGGGTCCTCTGGGGCCAACGTCCTGACTTTC. It encodes CASSLNLGLAHKGGSSGANVLTF.

The chain's CDR3 is CASSYWGTIYF. The CDR3 nucleotides read TGTGCCAGCAGTTACTGGGGGACCATATATTTT. This sequence joins TRBV6-5 and TRBJ1-3, with D possibly matching TRBD1 (5 bases). The V gene lost 1 base and the J gene lost 10 bases, with 5 bases spanning the gap. Germline V lookup: CDR1 MNHEY, CDR2 SVGAGI. This CDR3 has 11 residues.

This chain uses TRBV5-4 with TRBJ2-1; TRBD2 might be the D (6 bases). The germline V gene encodes CDR1 SGHNT and CDR2 YYREEE (reference sequence). Deletions cut 4 bases from V and 6 bases from J, with 20 bases between. CDR3 length: 16 amino acids. CDR3 nucleotide sequence: TGTGCCAGCAGCCCTTGGGGTAGCGGAGAAATCAATGAGCAGTTCTTC. Its translation is CASSPWGSGEINEQFF.

The chain carries TRBV30 and TRBJ2-2, with a weak D call TRBD2 (7 bases). CDR1 and CDR2 (germline): GTSNPN, SVGIG (reference sequence). V was clipped by 3 bases and J by 2 bases, with 19 bases between them. CDR3 size: 17 residues. The CDR3 protein is CAWRGGRASGNTGELFF. CDR3 DNA: TGTGCCTGGAGGGGGGGCCGGGCTAGCGGAAACACCGGGGAGCTGTTTTTT.

This clone came up a few times. V and J are TRBV27 and TRBJ1-2; maybe TRBD1 (5 bases). Germline loops: CDR1 MNHEY, CDR2 SMNVEV (reference sequence). This CDR3 has 14 residues. V was pared by 2 bases and J by 8 bases, with 15 bases between. CDR3 nucleotide sequence: TGTGCCAGCAGTTTACGGCAGGGAGTGTTGGGCTACACCTTC. The encoded protein is CASSLRQGVLGYTF.